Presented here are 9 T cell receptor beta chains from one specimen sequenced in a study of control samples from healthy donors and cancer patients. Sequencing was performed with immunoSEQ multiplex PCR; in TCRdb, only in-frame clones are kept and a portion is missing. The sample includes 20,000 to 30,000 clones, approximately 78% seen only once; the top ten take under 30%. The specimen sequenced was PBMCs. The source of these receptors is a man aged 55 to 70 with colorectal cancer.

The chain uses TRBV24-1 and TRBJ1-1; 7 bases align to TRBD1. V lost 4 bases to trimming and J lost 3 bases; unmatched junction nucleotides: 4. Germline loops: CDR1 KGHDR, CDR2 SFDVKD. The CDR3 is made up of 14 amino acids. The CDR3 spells CATSEPGTDTEAFF. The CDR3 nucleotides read TGTGCCACCAGTGAACCCGGGACAGACACTGAAGCTTTCTTT.

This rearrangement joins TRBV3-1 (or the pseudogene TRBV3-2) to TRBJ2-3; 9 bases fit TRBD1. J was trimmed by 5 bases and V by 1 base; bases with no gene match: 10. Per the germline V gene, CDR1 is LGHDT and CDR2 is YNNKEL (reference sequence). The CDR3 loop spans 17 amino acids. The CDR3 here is CASSQGRDRVVRDTQYF. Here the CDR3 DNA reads TGTGCCAGCAGCCAAGGGAGGGACAGGGTTGTTAGAGATACGCAGTATTTT.

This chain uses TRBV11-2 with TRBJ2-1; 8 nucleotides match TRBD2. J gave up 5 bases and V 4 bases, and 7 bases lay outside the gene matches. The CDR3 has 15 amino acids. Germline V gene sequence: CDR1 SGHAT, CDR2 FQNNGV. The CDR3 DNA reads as TGTGCCAGCAGCTCTCCCGGGGGGGCACACAATGAGCAGTTCTTC. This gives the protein CASSSPGGAHNEQFF.

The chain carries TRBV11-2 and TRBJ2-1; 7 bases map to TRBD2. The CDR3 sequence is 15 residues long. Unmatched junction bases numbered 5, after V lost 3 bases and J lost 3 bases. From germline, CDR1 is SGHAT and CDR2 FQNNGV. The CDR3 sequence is CASSLIKRGYNEQFF. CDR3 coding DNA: TGTGCCAGCAGCTTGATTAAGCGGGGCTACAATGAGCAGTTCTTC.

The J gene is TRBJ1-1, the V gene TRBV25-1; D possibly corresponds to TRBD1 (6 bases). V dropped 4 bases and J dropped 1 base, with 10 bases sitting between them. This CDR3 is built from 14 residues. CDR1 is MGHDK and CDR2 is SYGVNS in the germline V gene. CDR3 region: CASSVTGSNTEAFF. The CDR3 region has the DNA TGTGCCAGCAGTGTGACAGGCTCGAACACTGAAGCTTTCTTT.

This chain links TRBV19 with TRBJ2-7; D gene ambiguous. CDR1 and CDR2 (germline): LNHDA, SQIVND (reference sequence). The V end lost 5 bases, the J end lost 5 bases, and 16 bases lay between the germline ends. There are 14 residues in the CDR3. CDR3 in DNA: TGTGCCAGTAGTGATTCCCTCATCCTAAACGAGCAGTACTTC. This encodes CASSDSLILNEQYF.

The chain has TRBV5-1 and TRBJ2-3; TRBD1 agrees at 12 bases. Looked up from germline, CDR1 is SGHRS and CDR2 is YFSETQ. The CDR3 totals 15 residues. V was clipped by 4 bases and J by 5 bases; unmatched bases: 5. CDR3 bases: TGCGCCAGCAGCACGGGACAGGGGGCAATAGATACGCAGTATTTT. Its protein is CASSTGQGAIDTQYF.

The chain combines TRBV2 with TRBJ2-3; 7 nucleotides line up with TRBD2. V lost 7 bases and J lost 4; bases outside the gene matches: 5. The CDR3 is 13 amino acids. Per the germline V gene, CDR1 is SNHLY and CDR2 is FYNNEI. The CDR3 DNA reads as TGTGCCAGCACAGCGGGGAGCCCAGATACGCAGTATTTT. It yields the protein CASTAGSPDTQYF.

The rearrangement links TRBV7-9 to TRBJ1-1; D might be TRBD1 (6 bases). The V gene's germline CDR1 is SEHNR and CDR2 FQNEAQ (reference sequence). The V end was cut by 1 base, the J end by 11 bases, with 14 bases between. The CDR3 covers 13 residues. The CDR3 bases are TGTGCCAGCAGCTTAGACGCAGGGGTCGGCGCTTTCTTT. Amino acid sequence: CASSLDAGVGAFF.